This T cell receptor beta chain was identified in a study of shared clonotypes between healthy human individuals. CD45RO-negative, CCR7-positively selected cells formed the naive CD8 fraction, excluding terminally differentiated effector memory CD45RA+ cells. In regard to this clone: Its matching antigen is unknown.

Measured with immunoSEQ multiplex PCR; TCRdb has only the in-frame clones, and not every one. The sample records 2 million to 2.5 million clones, approximately 94% being singletons. V lost 0 bases and J lost 10, with 9 bases in between. The CDR3 runs 13 residues. Germline V gene sequence: CDR1 MNHEY, CDR2 SVGAGI. Study-wide results and caveats: A limitation of the genetic and exposure-history diversity represented arose from few donors. Generation probabilities of non-shared clonotypes were lower (relative to those shared by all four donors). Compared with memory subsets, naive subsets generally had larger estimated richness. Donor clonotype sharing was expected to depend on sequencing depth.

The chain is built from TRBV6-5 and TRBJ2-2; TRBD2 is a possible D gene (5 bases). The sequence derives from a man between 18 and 29 years old in good health. The sample consisted of naive CD8+ T cells sorted from blood. The CDR3 bases are TGTGCCAGCAGTTACTCGACGGGGATGGAGCTGTTTTTT. This gives the protein CASSYSTGMELFF.